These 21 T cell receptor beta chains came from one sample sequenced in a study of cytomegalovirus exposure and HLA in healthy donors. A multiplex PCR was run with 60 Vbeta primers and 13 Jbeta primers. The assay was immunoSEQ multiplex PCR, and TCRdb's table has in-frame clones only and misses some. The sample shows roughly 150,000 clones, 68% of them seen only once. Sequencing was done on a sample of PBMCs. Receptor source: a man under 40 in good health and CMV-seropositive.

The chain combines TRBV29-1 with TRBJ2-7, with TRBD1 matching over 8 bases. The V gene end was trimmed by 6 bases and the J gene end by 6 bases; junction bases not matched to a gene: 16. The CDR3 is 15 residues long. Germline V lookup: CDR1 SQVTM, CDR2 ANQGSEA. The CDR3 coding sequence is TGCAGCGTCGTTTCAATGGACAGGGCACTCTGCGAGCAGTACTTC. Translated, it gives CSVVSMDRALCEQYF.

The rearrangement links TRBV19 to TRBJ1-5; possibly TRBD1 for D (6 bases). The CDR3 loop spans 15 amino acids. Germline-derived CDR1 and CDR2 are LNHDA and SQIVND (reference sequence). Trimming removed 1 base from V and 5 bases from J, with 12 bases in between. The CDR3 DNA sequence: TGTGCCAGTAGTATAGGAGACAGGTGGGATCAGCCCCAGCATTTT. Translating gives CASSIGDRWDQPQHF.

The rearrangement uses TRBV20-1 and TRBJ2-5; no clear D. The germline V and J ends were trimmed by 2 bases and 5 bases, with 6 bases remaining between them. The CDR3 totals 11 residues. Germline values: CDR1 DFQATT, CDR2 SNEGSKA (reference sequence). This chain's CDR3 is CSARWRETQYF. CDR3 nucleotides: TGCAGTGCTAGATGGCGGGAGACCCAGTACTTC.

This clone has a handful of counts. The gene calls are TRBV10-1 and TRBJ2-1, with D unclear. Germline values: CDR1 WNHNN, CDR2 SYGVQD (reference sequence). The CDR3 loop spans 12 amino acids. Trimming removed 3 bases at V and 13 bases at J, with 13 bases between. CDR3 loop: CASSDPQSNQFF. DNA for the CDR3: TGCGCCAGCAGTGACCCCCAGTCAAATCAGTTCTTC.

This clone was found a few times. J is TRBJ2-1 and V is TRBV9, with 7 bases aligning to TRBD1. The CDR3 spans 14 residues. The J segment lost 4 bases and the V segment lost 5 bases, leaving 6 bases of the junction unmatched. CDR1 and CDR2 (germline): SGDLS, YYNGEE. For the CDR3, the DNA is TGTGCCAGCAGAAGGGGGCTCTCGTACAATGAGCAGTTCTTC. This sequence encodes CASRRGLSYNEQFF. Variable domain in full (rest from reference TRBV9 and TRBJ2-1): DSGVTQTPKHLITATGQRVTLRCSPRSGDLSVYWYQQSLDQGLQFLIQYYNGEERAKGNILERFSAQQFPDLHSELNLSSLELGDSALYFCASRRGLSYNEQFFGPGTRLTVL.

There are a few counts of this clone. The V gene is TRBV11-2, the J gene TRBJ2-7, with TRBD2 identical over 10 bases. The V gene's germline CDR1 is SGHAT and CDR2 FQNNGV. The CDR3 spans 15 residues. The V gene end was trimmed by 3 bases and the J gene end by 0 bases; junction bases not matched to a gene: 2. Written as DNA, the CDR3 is TGTGCCAGCAGCTTGATAGCGGGAGGCTCCTACGAGCAGTACTTC. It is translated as CASSLIAGGSYEQYF.

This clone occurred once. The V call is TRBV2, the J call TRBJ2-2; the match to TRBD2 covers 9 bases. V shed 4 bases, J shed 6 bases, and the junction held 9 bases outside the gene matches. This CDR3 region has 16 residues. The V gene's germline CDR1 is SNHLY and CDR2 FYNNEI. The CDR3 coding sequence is TGTGCCAGCAGTGTGAGTAGCGGGAGTGTAGCCGGGGAGCTGTTTTTT. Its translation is CASSVSSGSVAGELFF.

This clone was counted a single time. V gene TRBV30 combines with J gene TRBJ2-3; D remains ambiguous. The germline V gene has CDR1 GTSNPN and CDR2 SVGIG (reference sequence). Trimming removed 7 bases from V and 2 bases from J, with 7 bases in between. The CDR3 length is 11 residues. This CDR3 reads CAYYPTDTQYF. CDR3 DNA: TGTGCCTACTACCCCACAGATACGCAGTATTTT.

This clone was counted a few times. DNA for the CDR3: TGCGCCAGCAGCCAAGATGCGAGCTCTGGAAACACCATATATTTT. Residues: CASSQDASSGNTIYF. This chain links TRBV4-1 with TRBJ1-3; D is ambiguous. Germline CDR1 and CDR2: MGHRA and YSYEKL. The CDR3 spans 15 residues. V lost 0 bases to trimming and J lost 0 bases, with 6 bases between them.

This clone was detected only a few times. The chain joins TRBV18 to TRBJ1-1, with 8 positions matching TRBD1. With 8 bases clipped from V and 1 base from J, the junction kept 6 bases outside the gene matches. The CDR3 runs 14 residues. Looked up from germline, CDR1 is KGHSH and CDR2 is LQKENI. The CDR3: CASTGQGSNTEAFF. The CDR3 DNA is TGTGCCAGCACCGGACAGGGCTCGAACACTGAAGCTTTCTTT.

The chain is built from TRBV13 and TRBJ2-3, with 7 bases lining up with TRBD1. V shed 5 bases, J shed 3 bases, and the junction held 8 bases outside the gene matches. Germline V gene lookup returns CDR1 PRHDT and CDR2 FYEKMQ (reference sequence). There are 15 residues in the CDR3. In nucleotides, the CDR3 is TGTGCCAGCAGCCCCGACAGGGATAAGACAGATACGCAGTATTTT. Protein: CASSPDRDKTDTQYF.

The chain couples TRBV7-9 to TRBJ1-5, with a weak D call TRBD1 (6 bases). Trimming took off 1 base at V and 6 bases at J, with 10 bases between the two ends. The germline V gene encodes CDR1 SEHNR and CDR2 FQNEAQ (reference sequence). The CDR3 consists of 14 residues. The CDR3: CASSLEGVGQPQHF. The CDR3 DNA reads TGTGCCAGCAGCTTAGAGGGGGTTGGTCAGCCCCAGCATTTT. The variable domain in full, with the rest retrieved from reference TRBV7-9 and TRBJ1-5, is DTGVSQNPRHKITKRGQNVTFRCDPISEHNRLYWYRQTLGQGPEFLTYFQNEAQLEKSRLLSDRFSAERPKGSFSTLEIQRTEQGDSAMYLCASSLEGVGQPQHFGDGTRLSIL.

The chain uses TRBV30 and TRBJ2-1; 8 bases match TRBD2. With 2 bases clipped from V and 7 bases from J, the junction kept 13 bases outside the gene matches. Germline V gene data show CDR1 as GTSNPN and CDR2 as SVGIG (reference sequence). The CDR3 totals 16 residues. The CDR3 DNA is TGTGCCTGGAGTCTCCCCGGACTAGCCGACCCGAATGAGCAGTTCTTC. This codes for CAWSLPGLADPNEQFF.

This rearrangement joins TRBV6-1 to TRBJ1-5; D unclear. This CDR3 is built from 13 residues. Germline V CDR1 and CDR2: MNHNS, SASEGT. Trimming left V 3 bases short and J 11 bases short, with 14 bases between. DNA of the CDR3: TGTGCCAGCAGTGAGGAGGGTACCGGGACCCAGCATTTT. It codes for CASSEEGTGTQHF.

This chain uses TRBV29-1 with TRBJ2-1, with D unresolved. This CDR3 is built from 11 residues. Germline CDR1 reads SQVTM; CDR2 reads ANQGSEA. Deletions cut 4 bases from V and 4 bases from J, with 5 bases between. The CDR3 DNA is TGCAGCGTTGCTTATTACAATGAGCAGTTCTTC. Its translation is CSVAYYNEQFF.

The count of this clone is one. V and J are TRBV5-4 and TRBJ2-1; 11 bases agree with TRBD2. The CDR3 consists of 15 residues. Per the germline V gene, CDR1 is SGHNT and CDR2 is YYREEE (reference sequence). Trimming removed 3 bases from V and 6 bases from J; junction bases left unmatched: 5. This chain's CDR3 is CASSSGTSGTNEQFF. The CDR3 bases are TGTGCCAGCAGCTCAGGGACTAGCGGTACCAATGAGCAGTTCTTC.

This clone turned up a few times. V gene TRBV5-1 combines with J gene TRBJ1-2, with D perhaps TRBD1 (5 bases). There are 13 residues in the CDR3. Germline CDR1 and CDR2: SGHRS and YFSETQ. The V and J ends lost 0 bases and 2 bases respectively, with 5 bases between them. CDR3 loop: CASSLAGNYGYTF. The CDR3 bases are TGCGCCAGCAGCTTGGCAGGGAACTATGGCTACACCTTC.

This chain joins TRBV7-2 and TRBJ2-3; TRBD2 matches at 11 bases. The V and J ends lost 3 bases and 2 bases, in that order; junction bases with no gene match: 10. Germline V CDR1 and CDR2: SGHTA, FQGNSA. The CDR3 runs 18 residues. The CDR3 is CASSFLVVAGGSTDTQYF. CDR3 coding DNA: TGTGCCAGCAGCTTCTTGGTAGTAGCGGGAGGGTCCACAGATACGCAGTATTTT.

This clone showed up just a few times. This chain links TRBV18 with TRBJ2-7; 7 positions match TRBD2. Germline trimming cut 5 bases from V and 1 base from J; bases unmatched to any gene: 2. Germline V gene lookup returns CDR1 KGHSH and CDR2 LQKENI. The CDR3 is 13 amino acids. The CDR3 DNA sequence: TGTGCCAGCTCAGCGGGGGTTTCCTACGAGCAGTACTTC. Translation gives CASSAGVSYEQYF.

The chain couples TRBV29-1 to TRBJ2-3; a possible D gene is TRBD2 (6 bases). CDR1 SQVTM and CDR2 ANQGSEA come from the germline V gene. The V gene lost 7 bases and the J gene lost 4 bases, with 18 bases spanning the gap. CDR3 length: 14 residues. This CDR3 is CSGRRLVGPDTQYF. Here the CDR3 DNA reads TGCAGCGGGAGACGACTAGTGGGCCCAGATACGCAGTATTTT.

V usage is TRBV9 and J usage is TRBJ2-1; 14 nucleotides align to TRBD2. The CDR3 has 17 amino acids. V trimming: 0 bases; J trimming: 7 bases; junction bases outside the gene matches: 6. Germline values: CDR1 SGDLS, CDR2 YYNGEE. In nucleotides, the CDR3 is TGTGCCAGCAGCGTAGCAACGGGGACTAGCGGGAGTAATGAGCAGTTCTTC. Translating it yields CASSVATGTSGSNEQFF.